The T cell receptor (beta chain) described here comes from a study of T cells in Graves' hyperthyroidism and ophthalmopathy. Regarding the study as a whole: Ophthalmopathy and stable hyperthyroidism were separated by a 13 V-J model.

Germline CDR1 is SQVTM and CDR2 is ANQGSEA. The CDR3 spans 13 residues. V was cut by 3 bases and J by 1 base, with 9 bases left in between. Stable hyperthyroidism: no ophthalmopathy progression over 18 months of follow-up. Diagnosis of hyperthyroidism was new in patients aged 18 to 65, and its duration was under 2 months. The diagnoses drew upon clinical symptoms, serum thyroxine and TRAb, thyroid ultrasound and orbital computed tomography. The CDR3 regions of TCR beta were amplified from RNA transcripts. An initial round of RT-PCR targeting the TCR CDR3 relied on the HTBI primer set. TCRdb used MiXCR to reprocess the multiplex PCR reads, holding one entry per CDR3 protein. This sample has 750,000 to 900,000 distinct CDR3 sequences; 38% occur once, and the top ten carry 7.5% to 9.5%. At least ten counts were recorded for this clonotype. The antigen is undetermined.

Sequencing was carried out using blood. This chain connects TRBV29-1 to TRBJ1-1; D is possibly TRBD1 (5 bases). The clonotype was recovered from a young man with Graves' hyperthyroidism. The CDR3 DNA sequence: TGCAGCGTTGAGGGCAGGGCGAACACTGAAGCTTTCTTT. Protein product: CSVEGRANTEAFF.